This entry lists 13 T cell receptor beta chains sequenced from one sample in a study of blood T cells in healthy people across ages. Sample-barcoded 5' priming and a J-beta primer mix drove a second PCR of about 6 to 12 cycles. TCRdb re-called the 5' RACE reads through MiXCR, storing one row per CDR3 protein. Of about 780,000 distinct CDR3 sequences detected, about half appear once; the ten largest clones hold about a sixth. Source material: blood. The receptors derive from an elderly man in good health.

This sequence joins TRBV3-1 and TRBJ2-7; the D is unclear. The CDR3 is 11 residues long. CDR1 LGHDT and CDR2 YNNKEL come from the germline V gene (reference sequence). Trimming removed 6 bases from V and 5 bases from J, with 8 bases in between. CDR3 loop: CASSIGHEQYF. The CDR3 bases are TGTGCCAGCAGTATCGGCCACGAGCAGTACTTC.

This clonotype was observed a few times. The gene calls are TRBV12-3 or TRBV12-4 and TRBJ2-7, with a tentative D call TRBD1 (6 bases). The V gene lost 2 bases and the J gene lost 0 bases, with 8 bases spanning the gap. The CDR3 totals 14 residues. CDR3 in DNA: TGTGCCAGCAGTTTATGGGACAACTCCTACGAGCAGTACTTC. Its translation: CASSLWDNSYEQYF.

This clonotype was picked up a small number of times. This chain links TRBV12-3 or TRBV12-4 with TRBJ2-1, with D perhaps matching TRBD1 (6 bases). The CDR3 is made up of 17 amino acids. The ends were cut back, 6 bases at V and 3 bases at J, with 21 bases in the middle. The CDR3, as DNA: TGTGCCAGCAGATCAGGACAGTCTAGCCCTTACTACAATGAGCAGTTCTTC. Translating it yields CASRSGQSSPYYNEQFF.

Details on this clonotype: Since a much larger clone is just one base distant, this may be a read error. The chain employs TRBV12-3 or TRBV12-4 and TRBJ1-4; 7 bases map to TRBD1. The CDR3 has 15 residues. DNA of the CDR3: TGTGTCAGCAGTCCTAGTGACACAGGGGTTGAAAAACTGTTTTTT. Translating gives CVSSPSDTGVEKLFF.

The chain joins TRBV6-1 to TRBJ1-5, with TRBD1 as a possible D gene (6 bases). Trimming stripped 1 base from V and 5 bases from J, with 12 bases between. The CDR3 loop spans 15 amino acids. Germline V gene data show CDR1 as MNHNS and CDR2 as SASEGT. CDR3 in amino acids: CASSEGPGGDQPQHF. The CDR3 DNA reads as TGTGCCAGCAGTGAAGGTCCTGGGGGCGATCAGCCCCAGCATTTT.

The chain uses TRBV7-9 and TRBJ1-2; D gene ambiguous. V lost 1 base and J 1 base, leaving 7 bases between the germline ends. Germline V gene data show CDR1 as SEHNR and CDR2 as FQNEAQ (reference sequence). CDR3 size: 14 residues. The CDR3 sequence is CASSLVRDNYGYTF. In DNA form, the CDR3 reads TGTGCCAGCAGCTTAGTACGGGATAACTATGGCTACACCTTC.

The chain is built from TRBV11-1 and TRBJ2-1, with TRBD2 matching 8 bases. Germline CDR1 is SGHAT and CDR2 is FQDESV (reference sequence). The CDR3 is 14 amino acids. With 5 bases clipped from V and 9 bases from J, the junction kept 9 bases outside the gene matches. The CDR3 nucleotides are TGTGCCAGCAGCATAACGGGAGGGCCGGGTGAGCAGTTCTTC. Amino acids: CASSITGGPGEQFF.

The chain combines TRBV9 with TRBJ2-4; TRBD1 agrees at 7 bases. The better agreement between TRBJ2-7 and the DNA end casts doubt on the J call. The CDR3 loop spans 15 amino acids. Germline-derived CDR1 and CDR2 are SGDLS and YYNGEE. CDR3 loop: CASSRGTAYSYEQYF. The CDR3 coding sequence is TGTGCCAGCAGCAGAGGGACAGCCTACTCCTACGAGCAGTACTTC.

This rearrangement joins TRBV30 to TRBJ2-3; D possibly corresponds to TRBD2 (5 bases). V lost 1 base and J 5 bases, leaving 16 bases between the germline ends. The CDR3 spans 15 residues. Germline V gene lookup returns CDR1 GTSNPN and CDR2 SVGIG (reference sequence). This chain's CDR3 is CAWSGVGSRGDTQYF. The CDR3 nucleotides read TGTGCCTGGAGTGGGGTTGGATCCCGGGGAGATACGCAGTATTTT.

J is TRBJ2-1 and V is TRBV25-1; 12 nucleotides line up with TRBD2. V trimming: 3 bases; J trimming: 4 bases; junction bases outside the gene matches: 4. Germline loops: CDR1 MGHDK, CDR2 SYGVNS. The CDR3 loop spans 16 amino acids. CDR3 amino acids: CASSETSGSGYNEQFF. Here the CDR3 DNA reads TGTGCCAGCAGTGAGACTAGCGGGAGTGGATACAATGAGCAGTTCTTC.

This clonotype has just one count. The chain employs TRBV4-3 and TRBJ2-5; D is ambiguous. The J call may be in error: the DNA end matches TRBJ2-7 better. Germline CDR1 LGHNA, CDR2 YSLEER. The CDR3 totals 14 residues. CDR3 in amino acids: CASSQGGANYEQYF. The CDR3 bases are TGCGCCAGCAGCCAAGGAGGCGCAAACTACGAGCAGTACTTC.

This clonotype turned up a few times. The V gene is TRBV7-2, the J gene TRBJ1-1; D unresolved. The V and J ends lost 1 base and 0 bases respectively, with 12 bases between them. Germline lookup yields CDR1 SGHTA and CDR2 FQGNSA. The CDR3 sequence is 16 residues long. The CDR3 DNA is TGTGCCAGCAGCTTAGTGGCAGCTACCATGAACACTGAAGCTTTCTTT. Encoded protein: CASSLVAATMNTEAFF. Full variable domain (rest looked up from reference TRBV7-2 and TRBJ1-1): GAGVSQSPSNKVTEKGKDVELRCDPISGHTALYWYRQSLGQGLEFLIYFQGNSAPDKSGLPSDRFSAERTGGSVSTLTIQRTQQEDSAVYLCASSLVAATMNTEAFFGQGTRLTVV.

This clonotype was counted between two and nine times. The V gene is TRBV2, the J gene TRBJ2-1; 10 nucleotides match TRBD2. This CDR3 region has 14 residues. The germline V gene encodes CDR1 SNHLY and CDR2 FYNNEI. Trimming at V came to 6 bases and at J to 6 bases, leaving 5 bases not matched to a gene. The CDR3: CASREREGRNEQFF. The CDR3 coding sequence is TGTGCCAGCAGGGAGCGGGAGGGCCGCAATGAGCAGTTCTTC.